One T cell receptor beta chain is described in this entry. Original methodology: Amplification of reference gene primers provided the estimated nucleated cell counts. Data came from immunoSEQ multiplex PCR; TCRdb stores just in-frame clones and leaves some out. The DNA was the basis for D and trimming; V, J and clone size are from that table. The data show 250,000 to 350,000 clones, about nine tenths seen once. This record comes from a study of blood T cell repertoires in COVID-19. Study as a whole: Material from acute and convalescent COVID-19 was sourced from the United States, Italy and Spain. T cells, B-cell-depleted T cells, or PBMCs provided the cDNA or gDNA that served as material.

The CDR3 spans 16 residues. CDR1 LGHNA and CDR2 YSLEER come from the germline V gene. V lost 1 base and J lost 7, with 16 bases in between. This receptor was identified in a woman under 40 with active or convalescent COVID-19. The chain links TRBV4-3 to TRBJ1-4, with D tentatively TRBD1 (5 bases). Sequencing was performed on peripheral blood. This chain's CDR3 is CASSQGGYGGTEKLFF. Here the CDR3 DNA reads TGCGCCAGCAGCCAAGGGGGGTACGGAGGGACTGAAAAACTGTTTTTT.